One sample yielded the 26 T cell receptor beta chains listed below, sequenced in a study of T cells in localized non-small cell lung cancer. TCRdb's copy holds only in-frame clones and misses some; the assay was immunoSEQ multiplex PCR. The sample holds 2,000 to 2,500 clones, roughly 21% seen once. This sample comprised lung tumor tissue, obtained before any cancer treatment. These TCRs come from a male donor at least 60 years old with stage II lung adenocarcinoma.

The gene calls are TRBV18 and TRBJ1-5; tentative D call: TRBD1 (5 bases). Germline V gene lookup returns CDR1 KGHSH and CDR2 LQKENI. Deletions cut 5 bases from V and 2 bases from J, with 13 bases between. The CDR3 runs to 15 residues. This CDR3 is CASSVGPAGNQPQHF. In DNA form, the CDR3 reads TGTGCCAGCTCAGTGGGGCCCGCGGGCAATCAGCCCCAGCATTTT.

The CDR3 sequence is CAWSVGQNTDTQYF. DNA for the CDR3: TGTGCCTGGAGTGTAGGACAGAACACAGATACGCAGTATTTT. The chain combines TRBV30 with TRBJ2-3, with D perhaps matching TRBD1 (6 bases). Germline assignment: CDR1 GTSNPN and CDR2 SVGIG (reference sequence). The V and J ends lost 0 bases and 2 bases respectively, with 9 bases between them. This CDR3 has 14 amino acids.

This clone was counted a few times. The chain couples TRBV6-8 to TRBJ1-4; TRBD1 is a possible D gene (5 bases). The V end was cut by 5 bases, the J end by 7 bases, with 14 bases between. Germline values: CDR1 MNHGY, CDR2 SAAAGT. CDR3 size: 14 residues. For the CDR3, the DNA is TGTGCCAGCAGTGCTGGGGCCCTTTCTGAAAAACTGTTTTTT. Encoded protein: CASSAGALSEKLFF.

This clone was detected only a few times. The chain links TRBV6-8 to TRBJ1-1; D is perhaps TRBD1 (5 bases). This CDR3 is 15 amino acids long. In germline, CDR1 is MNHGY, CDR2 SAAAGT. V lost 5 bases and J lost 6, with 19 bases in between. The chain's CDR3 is CASSDTGTGRPEAFF. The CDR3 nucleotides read TGTGCCAGCAGTGACACCGGGACCGGCAGACCTGAAGCTTTCTTT.

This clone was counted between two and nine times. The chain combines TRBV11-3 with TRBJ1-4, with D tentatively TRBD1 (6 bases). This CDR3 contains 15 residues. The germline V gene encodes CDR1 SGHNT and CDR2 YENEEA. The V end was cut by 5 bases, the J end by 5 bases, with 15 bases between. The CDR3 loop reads CASSPQIGQNEKLFF. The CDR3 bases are TGTGCCAGCAGCCCCCAAATAGGACAGAATGAAAAACTGTTTTTT. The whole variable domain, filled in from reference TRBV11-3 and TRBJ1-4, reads EAGVVQSPRYKIIEKKQPVAFWCNPISGHNTLYWYLQNLGQGPELLIRYENEEAVDDSQLPKDRFSAERLKGVDSTLKIQPAELGDSAVYLCASSPQIGQNEKLFFGSGTQLSVL.

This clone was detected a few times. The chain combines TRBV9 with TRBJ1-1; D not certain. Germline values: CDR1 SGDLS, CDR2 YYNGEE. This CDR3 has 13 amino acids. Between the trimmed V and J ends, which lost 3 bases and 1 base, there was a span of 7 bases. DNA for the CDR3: TGTGCCAGCAGCGGAGGGTCGAACACTGAAGCTTTCTTT. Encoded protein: CASSGGSNTEAFF.

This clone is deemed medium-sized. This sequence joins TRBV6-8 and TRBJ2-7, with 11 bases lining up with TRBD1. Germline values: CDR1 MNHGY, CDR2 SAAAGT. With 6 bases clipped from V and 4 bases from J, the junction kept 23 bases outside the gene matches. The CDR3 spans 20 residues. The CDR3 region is CASSLEGGQGGRGPGYEQYF. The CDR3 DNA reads TGTGCCAGCAGCCTTGAAGGGGGACAGGGGGGTCGCGGTCCCGGGTACGAGCAGTACTTC.

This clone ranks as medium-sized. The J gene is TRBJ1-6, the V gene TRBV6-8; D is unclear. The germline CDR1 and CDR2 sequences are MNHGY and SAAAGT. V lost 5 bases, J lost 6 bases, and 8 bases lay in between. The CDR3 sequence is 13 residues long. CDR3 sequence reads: CASSGLFNSPLHF. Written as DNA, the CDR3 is TGTGCCAGCAGTGGACTTTTTAATTCACCCCTCCACTTT.

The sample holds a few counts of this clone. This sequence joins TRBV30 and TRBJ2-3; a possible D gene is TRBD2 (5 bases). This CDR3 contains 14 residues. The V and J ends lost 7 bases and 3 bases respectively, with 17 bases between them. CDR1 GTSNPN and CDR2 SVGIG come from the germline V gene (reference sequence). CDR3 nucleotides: TGTGCCTTCCCCCTAAAAGGGAGTACAGATACGCAGTATTTT. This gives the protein CAFPLKGSTDTQYF.

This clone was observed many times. The CDR3 spells CASSLGGPGANEQFF. The DNA of the CDR3 is TGTGCCAGCAGCTTAGGGGGCCCGGGGGCCAATGAGCAGTTCTTC. The chain employs TRBV11-3 and TRBJ2-1; D might be TRBD1 or TRBD2, each matching 6 bases. V lost 1 base, J lost 6 bases, and 13 bases lay in between. Germline V lookup: CDR1 SGHNT, CDR2 YENEEA. The CDR3 runs 15 residues.

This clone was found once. The CDR3 DNA reads TGTGCCTGGATGACGCCCCTACAGGCAAAGCAGTACTTC. Its translation is CAWMTPLQAKQYF. The rearrangement links TRBV30 to TRBJ2-7; maybe TRBD1 (5 bases). The CDR3 covers 13 residues. Looked up from germline, CDR1 is GTSNPN and CDR2 is SVGIG (reference sequence). The V and J ends lost 4 bases and 8 bases respectively, with 18 bases between them.

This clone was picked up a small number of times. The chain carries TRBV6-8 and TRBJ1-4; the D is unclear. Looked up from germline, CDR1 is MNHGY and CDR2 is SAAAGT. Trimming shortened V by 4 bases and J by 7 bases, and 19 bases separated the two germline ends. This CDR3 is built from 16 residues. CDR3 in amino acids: CASSFNPTGSSEKLFF. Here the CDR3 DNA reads TGTGCCAGCAGTTTCAATCCAACCGGATCTAGTGAAAAACTGTTTTTT.

The CDR3 sequence is CASSTSIGASSGNTIYF. Written as DNA, the CDR3 is TGTGCCAGCAGCACAAGCATCGGGGCCTCCTCTGGAAACACCATATATTTT. The chain has TRBV11-3 and TRBJ1-3; tentative D call: TRBD1 (5 bases). Germline V CDR1 and CDR2: SGHNT, YENEEA. Trimming removed 5 bases at V and 0 bases at J, with 17 bases between. The CDR3 runs 17 residues.

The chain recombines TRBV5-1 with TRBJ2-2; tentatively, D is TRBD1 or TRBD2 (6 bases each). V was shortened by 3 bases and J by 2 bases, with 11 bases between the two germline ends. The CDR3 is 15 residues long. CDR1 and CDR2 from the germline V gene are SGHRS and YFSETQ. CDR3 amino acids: CASSSGAGNTGELFF. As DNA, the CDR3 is TGCGCCAGCAGCTCGGGGGCAGGAAACACCGGGGAGCTGTTTTTT.

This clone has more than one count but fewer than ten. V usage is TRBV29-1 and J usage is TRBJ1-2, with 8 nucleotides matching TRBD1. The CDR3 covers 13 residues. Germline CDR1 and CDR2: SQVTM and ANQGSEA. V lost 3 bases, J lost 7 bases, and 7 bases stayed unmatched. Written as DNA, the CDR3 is TGCAGCGTTGAGAAGGCAGGGGGCAGTGGCTACACCTTC. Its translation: CSVEKAGGSGYTF.

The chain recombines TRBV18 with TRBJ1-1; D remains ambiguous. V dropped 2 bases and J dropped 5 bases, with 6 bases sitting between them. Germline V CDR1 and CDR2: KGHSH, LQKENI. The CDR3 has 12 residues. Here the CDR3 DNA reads TGTGCCAGCTCACCAAGGGAAACTGAAGCTTTCTTT. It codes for CASSPRETEAFF.

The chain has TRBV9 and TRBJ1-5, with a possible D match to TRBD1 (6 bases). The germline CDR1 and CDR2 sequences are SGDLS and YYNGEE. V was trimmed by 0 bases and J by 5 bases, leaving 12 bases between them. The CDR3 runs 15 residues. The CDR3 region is CASSVGTGRDQPQHF. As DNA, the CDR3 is TGTGCCAGCAGCGTAGGAACAGGGAGAGATCAGCCCCAGCATTTT.

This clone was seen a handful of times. CDR3 loop: CASSTTEVNSPLHF. The CDR3 coding sequence is TGTGCCAGCAGCACGACAGAAGTCAATTCACCCCTCCACTTT. The chain recombines TRBV11-3 with TRBJ1-6; possible D gene TRBD1, 5 bases. V lost 5 bases and J 7 bases, leaving 12 bases between the germline ends. Germline assignment: CDR1 SGHNT and CDR2 YENEEA. The CDR3 is 14 residues long.

CDR3 sequence (DNA): TGTGCCAGCAGGGGGACAGGGCAAGGCTACACCTTC. The encoded protein is CASRGTGQGYTF. V and J are TRBV27 and TRBJ1-2; 9 nucleotides agree with TRBD1. Germline-derived CDR1 and CDR2 are MNHEY and SMNVEV (reference sequence). With 6 bases clipped from V and 8 bases from J, the junction kept 4 bases outside the gene matches. The CDR3 loop spans 12 amino acids.

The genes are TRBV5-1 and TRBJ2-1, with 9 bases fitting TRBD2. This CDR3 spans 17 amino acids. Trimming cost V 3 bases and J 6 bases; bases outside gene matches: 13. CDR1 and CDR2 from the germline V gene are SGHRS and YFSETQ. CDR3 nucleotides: TGCGCCAGCAGCTCCCTCGCCGGGACTAGCAGGAGCAATGAGCAGTTCTTC. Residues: CASSSLAGTSRSNEQFF.

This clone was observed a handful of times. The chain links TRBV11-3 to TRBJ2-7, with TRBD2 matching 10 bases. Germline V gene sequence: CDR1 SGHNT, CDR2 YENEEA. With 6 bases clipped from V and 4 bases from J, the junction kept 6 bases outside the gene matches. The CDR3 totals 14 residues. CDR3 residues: CASSSASGGYEQYF. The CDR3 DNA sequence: TGTGCCAGCAGTAGTGCTAGCGGGGGATACGAGCAGTACTTC.

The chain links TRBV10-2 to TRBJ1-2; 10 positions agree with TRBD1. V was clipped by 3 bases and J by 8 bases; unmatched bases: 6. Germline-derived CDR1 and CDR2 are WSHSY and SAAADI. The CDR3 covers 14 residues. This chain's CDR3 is CASSDRDRGGGYTF. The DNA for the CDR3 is TGCGCCAGCAGTGATCGGGACAGGGGTGGCGGCTACACCTTC.

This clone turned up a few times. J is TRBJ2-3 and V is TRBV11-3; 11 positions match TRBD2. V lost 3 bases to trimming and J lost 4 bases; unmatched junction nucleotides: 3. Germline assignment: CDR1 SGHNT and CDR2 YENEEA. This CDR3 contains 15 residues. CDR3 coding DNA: TGTGCCAGCAGCTTCCCGACTAGCGGGGCAGATACGCAGTATTTT. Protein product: CASSFPTSGADTQYF.

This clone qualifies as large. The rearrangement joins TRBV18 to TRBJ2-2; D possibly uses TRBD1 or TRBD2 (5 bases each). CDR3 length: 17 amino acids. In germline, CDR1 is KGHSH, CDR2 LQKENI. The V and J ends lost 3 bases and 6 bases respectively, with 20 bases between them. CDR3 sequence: CASSPLPGTPGAGELFF. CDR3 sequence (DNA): TGTGCCAGCTCACCTCTTCCAGGGACCCCTGGCGCCGGGGAGCTGTTTTTT. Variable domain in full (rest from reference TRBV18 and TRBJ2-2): NAGVMQNPRHLVRRRGQEARLRCSPMKGHSHVYWYRQLPEEGLKFMVYLQKENIIDESGMPKERFSAEFPKEGPSILRIQQVVRGDSAAYFCASSPLPGTPGAGELFFGEGSRLTVL.

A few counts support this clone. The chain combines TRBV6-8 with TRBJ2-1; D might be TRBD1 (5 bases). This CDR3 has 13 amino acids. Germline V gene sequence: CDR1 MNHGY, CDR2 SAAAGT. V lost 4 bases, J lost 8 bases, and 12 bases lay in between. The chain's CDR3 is CASSFRASDEQFF. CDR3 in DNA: TGTGCCAGCAGTTTCAGGGCGTCGGATGAGCAGTTCTTC.

The DNA for the CDR3 is TGTGCCACCAAGGAGGGACTGGGCTACACCTTC. The encoded protein is CATKEGLGYTF. The V call is TRBV19, the J call TRBJ1-2, with D tentatively TRBD1 (5 bases). This CDR3 spans 11 amino acids. Germline loops: CDR1 LNHDA, CDR2 SQIVND (reference sequence). The V gene lost 10 bases and the J gene lost 8 bases, with 14 bases spanning the gap.